The present entry profiles one TCR beta chain with its context. The antigen remains unidentified. The data derive from a study of T cell repertoires in cytomegalovirus infection. The wider study: The study used recently identified HLA-C-restricted and well-studied HLA-B-restricted CMV epitopes.

The V and J ends lost 1 base and 3 bases respectively, with 7 bases between them. This CDR3 comprises 13 residues. Germline-derived CDR1 and CDR2 are SEHNR and FQNEAQ (reference sequence). From the reads, TCRdb called clonotypes with MiXCR, one entry per CDR3 protein. The repertoire holds around 430,000 distinct CDR3 sequences, with 40% to 50% as singletons. Specimen: cultured PBMCs, collected from culture after CMV antigen stimulation. This rearrangement joins TRBV7-9 to TRBJ2-7; TRBD1 is a possible D gene (5 bases). The TCR originated in a human donor in good health (CMV status not recorded). Some clones in this sample may be carry-over from other donors' samples. The CDR3 loop is CASSLEGFYEQYF. The DNA for the CDR3 is TGTGCCAGCAGCTTAGAGGGGTTCTACGAGCAGTACTTC.